Listed below are T cell receptor beta chains from one sample, sequenced in a study of T cell responses to AZD1222 COVID-19 vaccine. The assay was immunoSEQ multiplex PCR, and TCRdb's table has in-frame clones only and misses some. The table lists more than 120,000 clones, roughly 90% of them singletons. Sequences were derived from peripheral blood, sampled 28 days after the second dose of the MenACWY control vaccine. The receptor source for this set is an adult who received the MenACWY meningococcal vaccine as a control. Both conserved end residues are part of each CDR3. D genes are given only for firm matches.

>TRBD2|TRBV7-6
CASSLQYAGGIDTQYF
>TRBD1|TRBV28
CASSLAGQPVKSPLHF
>TRBD1|TRBV11-3
CASSPGGIGTSGNTIYF
>TRBD1|TRBV30
CAWSGTVSDEKLFF
>TRBD1|TRBV15
CATSRDAGTGALNYGYTF
>.|TRBV4-3
CASSQEGTAPNYGYTF
>.|TRBV6-1
CASSDRGAHYTDTQYF
>.|TRBV9
CASSVDSFQETQYF
>TRBD2|TRBV6-4
CASSATTSGGGTDTQYF
>.|TRBV18
CASSLIQDPMGYGYTF
>.|TRBV3-1/TRBV3-2
CASSFRAQANYGYTF
>.|TRBV4-2
CASSQDPYRDSGNTIYF
>TRBD1|TRBV29-1
CSGRGQGVREQFF
>.|TRBV7-7
CASSFGAGPINIQYF
>TRBD1|TRBV4-3
CASSQSEVGRGPNYGYTF
>TRBD2|TRBV9
CASETLDWEGLSTGELFF
>.|TRBV11-3
CASSQEAREKLFF
>.|TRBV24-1
CATSDPSEFYNEQFF
>.|TRBV7-2
CASSYPWRNNEQFF
>.|TRBV5-4
CASSLSIDGYTF
>.|TRBV6-1
CASSEGRWEQYF
>TRBD1|TRBV5-1
CASSTIDRGVNEQFF
>TRBD1|TRBV7-2
CASSLLAPVTQGAEAFF
>.|TRBV24-1
CATSDPQTEAFF
>.|TRBV7-9
CASNLGTGGNTEAFF
>.|TRBV14
CASSVRRGDGNTEAFF
>.|TRBV7-2
CASSYRGTVNTEAFF
>TRBD1|TRBV5-6
CASNRRDRASYEQYF
>.|TRBV6-6
CASVAFIGGNTIYF
>.|TRBV30
CAWSKTRNQPQHF
>.|TRBV10-3
CAISDPGRAQETQYF
>.|TRBV19
CASTPEYFGGNQPQHF
>.|TRBV30
CAWSYETYEAFF
>.|TRBV19
CASSTTAGAEAFF
>TRBD1|TRBV11-3
CASSSIGTGGFNEQFF
>.|TRBV5-1
CASRIGSGNTIYF
>.|TRBV19
CASSSVGTINTEAFF
>.|TRBV7-9
CASSLAVYNEQFF
>TRBD1|TRBV7-2
CASSLTGGNSNQPQHF
>.|TRBV5-1
CASSSGHLSGANVLTF
>.|TRBV5-4
CASSSGAEQYF
>.|TRBV24-1
CATTKPGSAGCGETQYF
>.|TRBV10-3
CAISVGFANTGELFF
>.|TRBV11-3
CASSFPRTRAPEGEQYF
>TRBD1|TRBV15
CATSRGRGGRGYTF
>TRBD1|TRBV2
CASSVRGSVPNEQFF
>TRBD1|TRBV2
CASITGTGYTEAFF
>TRBD2|TRBV4-2
CASSQVGLAGGLDNEQFF
>TRBD2|TRBV29-1
CSVLRLAGVTYEQYF
>.|TRBV9
CASSGRATGELFF
>TRBD1|TRBV25-1
CASSQDRGGYTF